The 9 T cell receptor beta chains presented below share a single source sample, sequenced in a study of cytomegalovirus exposure and HLA in healthy donors. This PCR relied on a set of 60 Vbeta primers and 13 Jbeta primers. Repertoires were generated with immunoSEQ multiplex PCR, while TCRdb's copy carries only in-frame clones and drops some. The sample includes over 150,000 clones, about four fifths of them seen just once. The sequencing input was PBMCs. The source is a man under 40 in good health and CMV-seropositive.

V is TRBV10-2 and J is TRBJ2-7, with 11 bases fitting TRBD2. CDR3 size: 15 residues. From germline, CDR1 is WSHSY and CDR2 SAAADI. J gave up 4 bases and V 0 bases, and 2 bases lay outside the gene matches. The CDR3 coding sequence is TGCGCCAGCAGTGAGTCAGGGACTAGCGGTTACGAGCAGTACTTC. It is translated as CASSESGTSGYEQYF.

The chain employs TRBV5-1 and TRBJ1-1; tentatively, D is TRBD1 (5 bases). The CDR3 runs 14 residues. Germline CDR1 SGHRS, CDR2 YFSETQ. V was clipped by 1 base and J by 1 base, with 8 bases between them. The CDR3 region is CASSLRQGNTEAFF. In nucleotides, the CDR3 is TGCGCCAGCAGCTTGAGGCAGGGGAACACTGAAGCTTTCTTT.

V is TRBV30 and J is TRBJ1-1; D uncertain. The CDR3 runs to 14 residues. Germline values: CDR1 GTSNPN, CDR2 SVGIG (reference sequence). V lost 1 base and J 6 bases, leaving 15 bases between the germline ends. The CDR3 reads CAWSASVDSPEAFF. As DNA, the CDR3 is TGTGCCTGGAGTGCCTCCGTTGACTCTCCTGAAGCTTTCTTT.

The chain employs TRBV28 and TRBJ2-7; 8 bases are shared with TRBD2. The V segment lost 6 bases and the J segment 2 bases; nucleotides outside the gene matches: 12. The length of the CDR3 is 16 residues. In germline, CDR1 is MDHEN, CDR2 SYDVKM. This CDR3 reads CASSPGGAGLAYEQYF. The DNA of the CDR3 is TGTGCCAGCAGCCCCGGGGGGGCGGGACTCGCCTACGAGCAGTACTTC.

In its sample, this clone was seen once. This chain links TRBV28 with TRBJ1-4; D possibly corresponds to TRBD1 (5 bases). Trimming removed 8 bases at V and 6 bases at J, with 19 bases between. The V gene's germline CDR1 is MDHEN and CDR2 SYDVKM. This CDR3 region has 15 residues. CDR3 region: CASRWGGSTDEKLFF. The CDR3 bases are TGTGCCAGCCGTTGGGGGGGAAGTACTGATGAAAAACTGTTTTTT.

The chain uses TRBV5-4 and TRBJ2-5, with a possible D match to TRBD1 (6 bases). CDR1 and CDR2 from the germline V gene are SGHNT and YYREEE (reference sequence). CDR3 length: 14 residues. The V gene lost 0 bases and the J gene lost 5 bases, with 11 bases spanning the gap. The CDR3 sequence: CASSLAGTRETQYF. Written as DNA, the CDR3 is TGTGCCAGCAGCTTGGCGGGGACACGGGAGACCCAGTACTTC.

This clone has a handful of counts. This chain joins TRBV5-1 and TRBJ1-1; a possible D gene is TRBD1 (6 bases). Germline assignment: CDR1 SGHRS and CDR2 YFSETQ. Trimming took 2 bases from V and 0 from J, leaving 14 bases between them. There are 16 residues in the CDR3. The CDR3 sequence: CASSFKDSHMNTEAFF. DNA of the CDR3: TGCGCCAGCAGCTTCAAGGACAGCCACATGAACACTGAAGCTTTCTTT.

This chain uses TRBV7-9 with TRBJ2-1; 9 positions match TRBD1. Trimming at V came to 4 bases and at J to 4 bases, leaving 5 bases not matched to a gene. The germline gives CDR1 SEHNR, CDR2 FQNEAQ (reference sequence). The CDR3 sequence is 15 residues long. CDR3 in amino acids: CASSSGTGKYNEQFF. The CDR3 DNA reads TGTGCCAGCAGCTCCGGGACAGGGAAATACAATGAGCAGTTCTTC.

The chain employs TRBV11-2 and TRBJ1-2; perhaps TRBD1 as D (5 bases). Trimming stripped 1 base from V and 5 bases from J, with 14 bases between. The germline V gene has CDR1 SGHAT and CDR2 FQNNGV. This CDR3 is built from 15 residues. CDR3 nucleotides: TGTGCCAGCAGCTTAGTCCAGGGAATCGGGTATGGCTACACCTTC. Its translation is CASSLVQGIGYGYTF.